Listed below are T cell receptor beta chains from one sample, sequenced in a study of blood T cells in healthy people across ages. MiXCR, applied by TCRdb to the 5' RACE reads, yields one record per CDR3 protein. Among about 640,000 distinct CDR3 sequences listed, roughly 58% were seen once. Sequenced material: blood. These receptors were obtained from a man in his 60s in good health. Both conserved end residues are part of each CDR3. The D gene is left open where the match is weak. Size tells how often a clone was seen (once, few, many) or the class of an expanded clone, and some rows leave it out.

J gene: TRBJ2-5
V gene: TRBV4-1
D gene: NA
clone size: NA
CDR3 length: 15
CDR3 DNA: TGCGCCAGCAGTCAAACCCAGGGGGGGTCGGAGACCCAGTACTTC
CDR3 protein: CASSQTQGGSETQYF

J gene: TRBJ1-4
V gene: TRBV20-1
D gene: NA
clone size: NA
CDR3 length: 15
CDR3 DNA: TGCAGTGCTCCTCTCCCTGGTGCAACTAATGAAAAACTGTTTTTT
CDR3 protein: CSAPLPGATNEKLFF

J gene: TRBJ2-5
V gene: TRBV24-1
D gene: TRBD1
clone size: few
CDR3 length: 17
CDR3 DNA: TGTGCCACCAGTGATTCGGGACAGGACAACTCCCCGGAGACCCAGTACTTC
CDR3 protein: CATSDSGQDNSPETQYF

J gene: TRBJ2-3
V gene: TRBV2
D gene: TRBD2
clone size: NA
CDR3 length: 14
CDR3 DNA: TGTGCCAGCATGACTAGCGGGGGGACAGATACGCAGTATTTT
CDR3 protein: CASMTSGGTDTQYF

J gene: TRBJ2-7
V gene: TRBV20-1
D gene: TRBD2
clone size: NA
CDR3 length: 14
CDR3 DNA: TGCAGTGCTGGCCCCCTAGCGGGGGGATACGAGCAGTACTTC
CDR3 protein: CSAGPLAGGYEQYF

J gene: TRBJ2-4
V gene: TRBV29-1
D gene: NA
clone size: few
CDR3 length: 13
CDR3 DNA: TGCAGCGTTGAAACCGGGGGCGGCACCGCTCAGTACTTC
CDR3 protein: CSVETGGGTAQYF

J gene: TRBJ1-4
V gene: TRBV5-1
D gene: NA
clone size: few
CDR3 length: 15
CDR3 DNA: TGCGCCAGCAGCTCGTCGGGGTCTGGTGATGGGAAACTGTTTTTT
CDR3 protein: CASSSSGSGDGKLFF

J gene: TRBJ2-2
V gene: TRBV9
D gene: TRBD1
clone size: NA
CDR3 length: 15
CDR3 DNA: TGTGCCAGCAGCTCCCGGACAGGGGGCACCGGTGAGCTGTTTTTT
CDR3 protein: CASSSRTGGTGELFF

J gene: TRBJ2-4
V gene: TRBV7-2
D gene: TRBD1
clone size: NA
CDR3 length: 14
CDR3 DNA: TGTGCCAGCAACTTAATGCCAACAGGGGGCCGGCAGTACTTC
CDR3 protein: CASNLMPTGGRQYF

J gene: TRBJ2-7
V gene: TRBV10-1
D gene: TRBD1
clone size: few
CDR3 length: 13
CDR3 DNA: TGCGCCAGCAGTGAGGGACAGGGTGGAGAGCAGTACTTC
CDR3 protein: CASSEGQGGEQYF

J gene: TRBJ1-4
V gene: TRBV5-6
D gene: NA
clone size: NA
CDR3 length: 16
CDR3 DNA: TGTGTCAGCAGCTCGGGACCACCTTTGCCTAATGAAAAACTGTTTTTT
CDR3 protein: CVSSSGPPLPNEKLFF

J gene: TRBJ2-3
V gene: TRBV7-2
D gene: NA
clone size: NA
CDR3 length: 18
CDR3 DNA: TGTGCCAGCAGCTTAGGGATAGCCCGGGGGGCGGGCACAGATACGCAGTATTTT
CDR3 protein: CASSLGIARGAGTDTQYF

J gene: TRBJ1-5
V gene: TRBV7-2
D gene: NA
clone size: NA
CDR3 length: 15
CDR3 DNA: TGTGCCAGCAGCTTAGAAGGGCGGACAAATCAGCCCCAGCATTTT
CDR3 protein: CASSLEGRTNQPQHF

J gene: TRBJ1-5
V gene: TRBV6-6
D gene: NA
clone size: many
CDR3 length: 15
CDR3 DNA: TGTGCCAGCAGTTATGAACAGGGCCCGATGTGGGCCCAGCATTTT
CDR3 protein: CASSYEQGPMWAQHF

J gene: TRBJ2-5
V gene: TRBV4-1
D gene: TRBD2
clone size: NA
CDR3 length: 17
CDR3 DNA: TGCGCCAGCAGCCAAGATACTAGCGGGGGCACTCAAGAGACCCAGTACTTC
CDR3 protein: CASSQDTSGGTQETQYF

J gene: TRBJ2-3
V gene: TRBV7-8
D gene: NA
clone size: NA
CDR3 length: 13
CDR3 DNA: TGTGCCAGCCTAGAATGGAGCACAGATACGCAGTATTTT
CDR3 protein: CASLEWSTDTQYF

J gene: TRBJ2-7
V gene: TRBV5-1
D gene: TRBD1
clone size: once
CDR3 length: 14
CDR3 DNA: TGCGCCAGCAGCTCCAGGGGGCCTGACTACGAGCAGTACTTC
CDR3 protein: CASSSRGPDYEQYF

J gene: TRBJ2-3
V gene: TRBV6-2/TRBV6-3
D gene: TRBD2
clone size: NA
CDR3 length: 14
CDR3 DNA: TGTGCCAGCAACAACGGGGGGGCGCAGCGTACGCAGTATTTT
CDR3 protein: CASNNGGAQRTQYF

J gene: TRBJ1-6
V gene: TRBV5-1
D gene: NA
clone size: NA
CDR3 length: 17
CDR3 DNA: TGCGCCAGCAGTCGAACTTTAACAGGCGGATATAATTCACCCCTCCACTTT
CDR3 protein: CASSRTLTGGYNSPLHF

J gene: TRBJ2-5
V gene: TRBV5-1
D gene: TRBD2
clone size: NA
CDR3 length: 16
CDR3 DNA: TGCGCCAGCAGCCCCCAGCGGGGCGCGTACCAAGAGACCCAGTACTTC
CDR3 protein: CASSPQRGAYQETQYF

J gene: TRBJ2-2
V gene: TRBV9
D gene: TRBD1
clone size: few
CDR3 length: 14
CDR3 DNA: TGTGCCAGCAGCAAGACAGGGGGCACCGGGGAGCTGTTTTTT
CDR3 protein: CASSKTGGTGELFF

J gene: TRBJ2-3
V gene: TRBV6-2/TRBV6-3
D gene: TRBD2
clone size: NA
CDR3 length: 15
CDR3 DNA: TGTGCCAGCAGTTCACTAGCGCAGCGCACAGATACGCAGTATTTT
CDR3 protein: CASSSLAQRTDTQYF

J gene: TRBJ2-3
V gene: TRBV7-9
D gene: NA
clone size: once
CDR3 length: 17
CDR3 DNA: TGTGCCAGCAGCTTAGCGATTGGCCGAGGGGCCACAGATACGCAGTATTTT
CDR3 protein: CASSLAIGRGATDTQYF

J gene: TRBJ2-7
V gene: TRBV7-2
D gene: NA
clone size: few
CDR3 length: 13
CDR3 DNA: TGTGCCAGCAGCTTAGCCAGGGATCTCGAGCAGTACTTC
CDR3 protein: CASSLARDLEQYF

J gene: TRBJ1-2
V gene: TRBV20-1
D gene: TRBD1
clone size: NA
CDR3 length: 15
CDR3 DNA: TGCAGTGCTAGAACTAACAGGGGGCGCGGAGGGGGCTACACCTTC
CDR3 protein: CSARTNRGRGGGYTF

J gene: TRBJ2-3
V gene: TRBV5-4
D gene: NA
clone size: NA
CDR3 length: 13
CDR3 DNA: TGTGCCAGCACACAGGAGCCGCCAGATACGCAGTATTTT
CDR3 protein: CASTQEPPDTQYF